These T cell receptor beta chains were read from a single sample in a study of beta chain features in type 1 diabetes. The protocol was immunoSEQ multiplex PCR, while the TCRdb copy is restricted to in-frame clones and leaves out a portion. The repertoire includes about 250,000 clones, roughly 15% of them detected once, and more than 0.02% sits in the top ten. Sequencing used naive CD4+ T cells from blood. The receptors were sampled from a woman between 40 and 50 years old in good health. CDR3s include the opening cysteine and the closing phenylalanine or tryptophan. D genes are given only for firm matches. Clone size is shown for a subset of rows, as once, few, many or a class of expanded clone.

v_call	d_call	j_call	clone_size	cdr3_nt	cdr3_aa
TRBV28	.	TRBJ1-2	.	TGTGCCAGCAGTCCCAGGGCCTATGGCTACACCTTC	CASSPRAYGYTF
TRBV19	TRBD1	TRBJ1-3	.	TGTGCCAGTAGACGCGGGACAGGGTCTTATGGAAACACCATATATTTT	CASRRGTGSYGNTIYF
TRBV19	TRBD1	TRBJ2-3	.	TGTGCCAGTAGTATGGGACAGGGGAGCACAGATACGCAGTATTTT	CASSMGQGSTDTQYF
TRBV2	TRBD2	TRBJ2-1	few	TGTGCCAGCAGGGACACTAGCGGGGTTATCAATGAGCAGTTCTTC	CASRDTSGVINEQFF
TRBV25-1	TRBD1	TRBJ1-1	.	TGTGCCAGCAGCCAAGGGGGCCTCGGGACTGAAGCTTTCTTT	CASSQGGLGTEAFF
TRBV7-9	.	TRBJ2-1	few	TGTGCCAGCAGCTTAGTTGGGGGCTCTGAATTCAATGAGCAGTTCTTC	CASSLVGGSEFNEQFF
TRBV2	TRBD2	TRBJ2-5	.	TGTGCCAGCAGGGGACTAGAAGAGACCCAGTACTTC	CASRGLEETQYF
TRBV6-5	TRBD2	TRBJ2-3	.	TGTGCCAGCAGACACGCGGGGGGGACCGCAGATACGCAGTATTTT	CASRHAGGTADTQYF
TRBV27	.	TRBJ1-3	.	TGTGCCAGCAGTGCCCTCCTCCCAGCGGGAAACACCATATATTTT	CASSALLPAGNTIYF
TRBV6-5	.	TRBJ1-6	.	TGTGCCAGCGGAGATTGGGGGGATTCACCCCTCCACTTT	CASGDWGDSPLHF
TRBV7-2	TRBD2	TRBJ2-1	few	TGTGCCAGCAGCTCCCCCGGGGGACTAGCGGGGGGCAATGAGCAGTTCTTC	CASSSPGGLAGGNEQFF
TRBV18	.	TRBJ1-4	.	TGCCCCAGCTCACCTAGACAAGGTAGTGATGAAAAACTGTTTTTT	CPSSPRQGSDEKLFF
TRBV18	TRBD1	TRBJ1-5	.	TGTGCCAGCTCAGATAGCAGGGGGGAGCCCCAGCATTTT	CASSDSRGEPQHF
TRBV29-1	.	TRBJ2-2	.	TGCAGCGTTGGGGTGTCCCAGCGGGCCTACACCGGGGAGCTGTTTTTT	CSVGVSQRAYTGELFF
TRBV2	.	TRBJ2-7	few	TGTGCCAGCAGGGGGCCCATGACCTACGAGCAGTACTTC	CASRGPMTYEQYF
TRBV9	.	TRBJ2-3	.	TGTGCCAGCAGCGTCGGGATCCTTAGCACAGATACGCAGTATTTT	CASSVGILSTDTQYF
TRBV5-4	.	TRBJ2-2	few	TGTGCCAGCAGCTTGGTTGGGCTAGCAGGTCCGGTCTCCGGGGAGCTGTTTTTT	CASSLVGLAGPVSGELFF
TRBV19	TRBD2	TRBJ2-1	few	TGTGCCAGTAGTATACCTAGCGGGGGGGCCAATGAGCAGTTCTTC	CASSIPSGGANEQFF